Below, one T cell receptor (beta chain) is given with its context. The data stem from a study of blood T cell repertoires in COVID-19. Method: immunoSEQ multiplex PCR; TCRdb's copy keeps in-frame clones and lacks some. The sample has roughly 400,000 clones; approximately 87% are singletons. The TCR was taken from a woman in her forties or fifties who had recovered from COVID-19. Source material: PBMCs or T cells enriched from blood (not recorded which).

CDR3: CASSPRGGDNQPQHF. The CDR3 DNA is TGTGCCAGCTCACCAAGGGGAGGAGACAATCAGCCCCAGCATTTT. This rearrangement joins TRBV18 to TRBJ1-5; maybe TRBD1 (5 bases). The germline CDR1 and CDR2 sequences are KGHSH and LQKENI. The CDR3 covers 15 residues. V gave up 2 bases and J gave up 3 bases, with 11 bases separating them.